The TCR beta chain under discussion was sequenced for a study of blood T cells in healthy people across ages. The CDR3 spans 13 residues. Germline assignment: CDR1 SQVTM and CDR2 ANQGSEA. V was clipped by 8 bases and J by 4 bases, with 17 bases between them. Study-wide findings and caveats: Correlation between TCR beta diversity and naive T cell percentage was strong. Diversity was higher, and naive CD4+ cells more numerous, in long-lived donors than in aged donors.

Of note for this clonotype: Its antigen remains unknown.

A J-beta primer mix and a sample-barcoded 5' primer were used in a second PCR of about 7 to 12 cycles. TCRdb re-called the 5' RACE reads with MiXCR, one entry per CDR3 protein. The profile shows 540,000 or so distinct CDR3 sequences, 40% to 50% of them singletons. Approximately 10 milliliters was the volume of peripheral blood drawn from each donor. PBMCs were isolated at a quantity of at least 6 million per sample. Sequencing was performed on blood. The chain carries TRBV29-1 and TRBJ2-5; a weak D match, TRBD1 (5 bases). The sequence was collected from a man older than 75 in good health. The CDR3 region has the DNA TGCAGCTACATGAAAGCCACAGGAGAGACCCAGTACTTC. It translates to CSYMKATGETQYF.